The source of this TCR beta chain is a study of control samples from healthy donors and cancer patients. Assay used: immunoSEQ multiplex PCR; TCRdb lists only in-frame clones, some missing. The table lists about 150,000 clones, about 89% of them singletons. The V gene's germline CDR1 is SGHVS and CDR2 FQNEAQ. Germline trimming cut 5 bases from V and 3 bases from J; bases unmatched to any gene: 14. This CDR3 has 17 residues. The receptor's source is a man aged 30-40 years in good health. The chain is built from TRBV7-8 and TRBJ2-3, with 7 bases lining up with TRBD2. Sequenced: blood. CDR3 amino acids: CASSAKLGWEGTDTQYF. The CDR3 DNA sequence: TGTGCCAGCAGCGCAAAACTAGGTTGGGAGGGGACAGATACGCAGTATTTT.